Below are 20 T cell receptor beta chains sequenced from a single sample in a study of CD8 T cells in Susac syndrome. Reverse transcription of about 0.5 to 1 ug RNA used random hexamers. One entry per CDR3 protein, called by TCRdb with MiXCR from the immunoSEQ multiplex PCR reads. The sample lists around 300,000 distinct CDR3 sequences, about 91% occurring once. Input material: CD4+ T cells from PBMCs. Receptor source: a human donor with multiple sclerosis.

This chain uses TRBV20-1 with TRBJ2-1; D not certain. Germline loops: CDR1 DFQATT, CDR2 SNEGSKA (reference sequence). V was shortened by 7 bases and J by 5 bases, with 9 bases between the two germline ends. This CDR3 is built from 11 residues. CDR3 in DNA: TGCAGTGTAAGGAATCACAATGAGCAGTTCTTC. Translating it yields CSVRNHNEQFF.

This chain uses TRBV11-3 with TRBJ2-3; TRBD1 aligns across 12 bases. The germline V gene encodes CDR1 SGHNT and CDR2 YENEEA. CDR3 length equals 17 residues. V shed 1 base and J 2 bases; nucleotides not matched to a gene: 4. Written as DNA, the CDR3 is TGTGCCAGCAGCTTAGGTACGGGACAGGGGGCCACAGATACGCAGTATTTT. It specifies CASSLGTGQGATDTQYF. The full variable domain, in which reference TRBV11-3 and TRBJ2-3 provide the parts outside the CDR3, is EAGVVQSPRYKIIEKKQPVAFWCNPISGHNTLYWYLQNLGQGPELLIRYENEEAVDDSQLPKDRFSAERLKGVDSTLKIQPAELGDSAVYLCASSLGTGQGATDTQYFGPGTRLTVL.

V usage is TRBV2 and J usage is TRBJ1-1; no definite D call. Trimming stripped 6 bases from V and 5 bases from J, with 16 bases between. This CDR3 contains 14 residues. From germline, CDR1 is SNHLY and CDR2 FYNNEI. The CDR3: CASSPSDERTEAFF. The DNA of the CDR3 is TGTGCCAGCAGCCCCTCGGACGAGAGGACTGAAGCTTTCTTT.

This chain joins TRBV20-1 and TRBJ1-4; 9 nucleotides agree with TRBD1. This CDR3 region has 12 residues. V was clipped by 5 bases and J by 10 bases; unmatched bases: 5. Germline V CDR1 and CDR2: DFQATT, SNEGSKA (reference sequence). The CDR3 DNA reads TGCAGTGCTTTCGACAGGGGGGGAAAACTGTTTTTT. It translates to CSAFDRGGKLFF.

This chain connects TRBV7-8 to TRBJ2-1, with D perhaps TRBD2 (7 bases). The CDR3 extends over 15 amino acids. Germline V gene sequence: CDR1 SGHVS, CDR2 FQNEAQ. V lost 5 bases, J lost 9 bases, and 20 bases lay in between. The CDR3 DNA is TGTGCCAGCAGCGTTGGGGGGGTAGGAGGGGGTGAGCAGTTCTTC. It encodes CASSVGGVGGGEQFF.

The V and J genes are TRBV15 and TRBJ2-3; the D gene could be TRBD1 or TRBD2 (5 bases each). The ends were cut back, 1 base at V and 2 bases at J, with 7 bases in the middle. This CDR3 is 14 amino acids long. CDR1 and CDR2 from the germline V gene are LNHNV and YYDKDF (reference sequence). CDR3 residues: CATSRGGNTDTQYF. In nucleotides, the CDR3 is TGTGCCACCAGCAGAGGGGGGAACACAGATACGCAGTATTTT.

The chain couples TRBV14 to TRBJ1-2; the D gene is possibly TRBD1 (6 bases). Trimming took 1 base from V and 4 from J, leaving 19 bases between them. This CDR3 is 17 amino acids long. Germline CDR1 reads SGHDN; CDR2 reads FVKESK. The CDR3: CASSQGVRGKETYGYTF. The CDR3 region has the DNA TGTGCCAGCAGCCAAGGCGTCAGGGGCAAGGAGACCTATGGCTACACCTTC.

The chain combines TRBV6-9 with TRBJ2-4; no clear D. The CDR3 totals 16 residues. Germline V gives CDR1 MNHGY, CDR2 SVAAGI. Trimming pared 1 base from V and 0 bases from J, leaving 10 bases between. CDR3: CASSYLFRGAKNIQYF. Here the CDR3 DNA reads TGTGCCAGCAGTTATTTATTTAGAGGAGCCAAAAACATTCAGTACTTC.

This rearrangement joins TRBV19 to TRBJ2-7, with D tentatively TRBD1 (6 bases). V was pared by 3 bases and J by 2 bases, with 11 bases between. The CDR3 covers 14 residues. The germline V gene has CDR1 LNHDA and CDR2 SQIVND (reference sequence). The CDR3 region is CASSIQGRPYEQYF. CDR3 nucleotide sequence: TGTGCCAGTAGTATCCAGGGGAGACCCTACGAGCAGTACTTC.

The genes are TRBV7-2 and TRBJ2-1; D remains unclear. Trimming shortened V by 5 bases and J by 10 bases, and 15 bases separated the two germline ends. Germline V CDR1 and CDR2: SGHTA, FQGNSA. This CDR3 has 13 residues. The CDR3 DNA sequence: TGTGCCAGCAGCCAATCGCATAGGTACGAGCAGTTCTTC. Its translation is CASSQSHRYEQFF. Drawing the rest from reference TRBV7-2 and TRBJ2-1, the complete variable domain is GAGVSQSPSNKVTEKGKDVELRCDPISGHTALYWYRQSLGQGLEFLIYFQGNSAPDKSGLPSDRFSAERTGGSVSTLTIQRTQQEDSAVYLCASSQSHRYEQFFGPGTRLTVL.

This clonotype was recorded once. The rearrangement links TRBV5-1 to TRBJ1-5; TRBD1 might be the D (5 bases). CDR3 length: 15 residues. V was clipped by 0 bases and J by 7 bases, with 14 bases between them. From germline, CDR1 is SGHRS and CDR2 YFSETQ. The CDR3 region has the DNA TGCGCCAGCAGCTTGGATGGGGGACGTGGGCAGCCCCAGCATTTT. It yields the protein CASSLDGGRGQPQHF.

V is TRBV5-1 and J is TRBJ2-1; weak D call: TRBD1 (5 bases). The CDR3 extends over 16 amino acids. The germline gives CDR1 SGHRS, CDR2 YFSETQ. Trimming stripped 1 base from V and 4 bases from J, with 15 bases between. The CDR3 here is CASSLNSRATYNEQFF. The DNA of the CDR3 is TGCGCCAGCAGCTTGAATTCCAGGGCGACGTACAATGAGCAGTTCTTC.

The genes are TRBV30 and TRBJ1-1, with a weak D call TRBD1 (6 bases). The CDR3 runs 13 residues. V dropped 0 bases and J dropped 8 bases, with 13 bases sitting between them. The germline gives CDR1 GTSNPN, CDR2 SVGIG (reference sequence). The CDR3 DNA is TGTGCCTGGAGTGTATCTGGGGGCATGGAAGCTTTCTTT. Its translation: CAWSVSGGMEAFF.

The CDR3 DNA reads TGCGCCAGCAGCCAAGTAGTAGGGGACAACTACGAGCAGTACTTC. This codes for CASSQVVGDNYEQYF. The V call is TRBV4-3, the J call TRBJ2-7; possibly TRBD1 for D (6 bases). This CDR3 spans 15 amino acids. V was trimmed by 1 base and J by 3 bases, leaving 13 bases between them. Germline V lookup: CDR1 LGHNA, CDR2 YSLEER.

This chain connects TRBV3-1 to TRBJ2-2, with TRBD2 matching 13 bases. The CDR3 runs 17 residues. Losses at the gene ends were 3 bases for V and 4 bases for J; bases not matched to a gene: 5. Germline V gene data show CDR1 as LGHDT and CDR2 as YNNKEL (reference sequence). In DNA, the CDR3 is TGTGCCAGCAGCCACCGACTAGCGGGGGGCCCCACCGGGGAGCTGTTTTTT. Its protein product is CASSHRLAGGPTGELFF.

The chain has TRBV4-1 and TRBJ1-5; 7 bases fit TRBD1. This CDR3 comprises 16 residues. Germline trimming cut 0 bases from V and 4 bases from J; bases unmatched to any gene: 6. The germline CDR1 and CDR2 sequences are MGHRA and YSYEKL. The CDR3 DNA reads as TGCGCCAGCAGCCAAGAGGTTGGGACAGAAAATCAGCCCCAGCATTTT. Residues: CASSQEVGTENQPQHF.

The chain has TRBV11-2 and TRBJ2-3; D unresolved. There are 16 residues in the CDR3. Germline assignment: CDR1 SGHAT and CDR2 FQNNGV. Trimming cost V 5 bases and J 1 base, with 16 bases left between them. CDR3 protein: CASSGPDGLGTDTQYF. For the CDR3, the DNA is TGTGCCAGCAGCGGTCCGGACGGATTGGGCACAGATACGCAGTATTTT.

The V and J genes are TRBV10-1 and TRBJ2-7, with D hard to call. Trimming pared 4 bases from V and 4 bases from J, leaving 8 bases between. Germline CDR1 is WNHNN and CDR2 is SYGVQD (reference sequence). The CDR3 has 12 amino acids. CDR3 region: CASSAPQYEQYF. In nucleotides, the CDR3 is TGCGCCAGCAGTGCACCCCAGTACGAGCAGTACTTC.

This clonotype appeared a few times. The chain recombines TRBV18 with TRBJ2-3, with no clear D. The CDR3 runs to 12 residues. The V gene lost 9 bases and the J gene lost 3 bases, with 10 bases spanning the gap. The V gene's germline CDR1 is KGHSH and CDR2 LQKENI. DNA of the CDR3: TGTGCCAGTTCGCCTGCTACAGATACGCAGTATTTT. Translation gives CASSPATDTQYF.

The chain links TRBV6-1 to TRBJ2-7, with D tentatively TRBD1 (7 bases). CDR1 is MNHNS and CDR2 is SASEGT in the germline V gene. This CDR3 has 13 amino acids. V lost 7 bases to trimming and J lost 6 bases, with 16 bases between them. The CDR3 DNA follows: TGTGCCAGCACCAGCGGGCAGGGGGGCGAGCAGTACTTC. Its translation: CASTSGQGGEQYF.